Sequencing of this T cell receptor beta chain was carried out in a study of CD8+ T cells in alopecia areata (dated by TCRdb to 2017 to 2018). At the level of the whole study: Treated patients were enrolled in an open-label pilot trial of oral tofacitinib, 5 to 10 mg twice daily, for moderate-to-severe alopecia areata. Patients received tofacitinib for 6 to 18 months and were then followed off drug for 6 months to check for delayed response and recurrence. In treated patients, disease severity was measured using the SALT score, which gives the percentage of scalp surface area affected. In both human patients and the C3H/HeJ mouse model, the study applied high-throughput TCRbeta sequencing to look at T cell clonal expansion in alopecia areata. In humans, TCRbeta sequencing was performed on scalp tissue and on sorted CD4+ and CD8+ peripheral blood T cells from healthy controls and from patients with patchy or totalis/universalis alopecia areata. Biopsies were taken from tofacitinib-treated patients at baseline and at 4 and 24 weeks of treatment, and a later scalp biopsy was taken in several of the tofacitinib-treated patients. Clonality in the scalp was compared among normal scalp (n=4), patchy alopecia areata scalp (n=8), and alopecia totalis/universalis scalp (n=8). RNA was extracted with the PAXgene miRNA kit for fixed scalp, the miRNeasy kit for PBMCs, and the RNeasy kit for mouse skin. immunoSEQ multiplex PCR using 35 Vbeta forward primers and 13 Jbeta reverse primers was used to amplify TCRbeta CDR3 regions. The paper as a whole reports these results and caveats: During tofacitinib treatment, many expanded lesional clones remained in scalp and blood, and this persistence may partly explain relapse after treatment is stopped. Lesional scalp, especially in alopecia totalis/universalis, showed higher clonality and more expanded CD8+ clones than normal scalp, suggesting antigenic drive. With tofacitinib, both scalp clonality and the number of expanded CD8+ clones among the top 100 scalp clones went down significantly. Compared with mice, TCR sequences shared between patients were less clear, possibly partly because of HLA diversity across the patient population. Because the treated cohort was small and had just a single nonresponder, larger studies are needed to establish links between baseline CD8+ expansion and response. Resident alphabeta T cells in normal human skin are also sequenced, complicating scalp TCR repertoire analysis, unlike mouse skin dominated by gammadelta T cells.

In the germline V gene (reference sequence), CDR1 corresponds to SEHNR and CDR2 to FQNEAQ. Its CDR3 holds 15 amino acids, cysteine through phenylalanine. The sequence is cut down to CDR3 DNA, 45 bases in frame from base 1. The junction shows trimming of 6 bases on V and 8 bases on J, plus 19 bases between the germline ends. Libraries were constructed by the immunoSEQ multiplex PCR assay. RNA was extracted from all samples and reverse transcribed into cDNA, which served as template for TCR sequencing. First-strand cDNA was synthesized using SuperScript III with a 2:1 mix of oligo-dT and random hexamers. Amplification bias was assessed with a synthetic immune receptor repertoire, and residual bias was removed computationally. Turning to the authors' computational methods: Raw reads were preprocessed for error removal, and CDR3 was defined according to IMGT conventions as running from the conserved cysteine to phenylalanine. To get clonality, Shannon entropy was normalized by log2 of the number of productive unique TCRs and the result was subtracted from 1. CD4 or CD8 identity of scalp clones was inferred by cross-referencing scalp TCRbeta sequences with sorted blood CD4 and CD8 repertoires. The table comes from immuneACCESS by way of TCRdb, which keeps in-frame sequences with V and J called. Part of the clones is missing from these tables; in studies checked, under half for an unresolved V gene and the rest for unknown reasons. V, J and clone size reflect that table, while D and trimming were determined from the DNA. This sample is represented by about 200,000 clones; less than 70% of them were singletons. The top ten clonotypes cover under 1.5% of the sample.

Worth noting for this clone: What this receptor recognizes is not known. Nothing much larger sits one base from this clone, and base qualities are not available.

Explained via the paper, the treatment or condition label denotes: oral pan-JAK inhibitor, 5-10 mg twice daily. Peripheral blood and lesional scalp punch biopsies were obtained from patients with alopecia areata. PBMCs were isolated by density centrifugation and stained for CD3, CD4 and CD8, and CD4+ and CD8+ T cells were sorted on a FACSAria. The input for sequencing was CD4+ T cells sorted from blood, taken around week 50, from a patient treated with tofacitinib. Recombination joined TRBV7-9 with TRBJ1-4; no D gene can be assigned with confidence. The source is a human donor with alopecia areata. The DNA reads as follows: TGTGCCAGCAGTTCGGACGGACGGGAGAAAGAAAAACTGTTTTTT. Its translation reads: CASSSDGREKEKLFF.